This is a list of T cell receptor beta chains from one sample in a study of graft-versus-host responses after intestinal transplantation. Here immunoSEQ multiplex PCR was the method, and the copy in TCRdb shows in-frame clones only, minus some. Altogether tens of thousands of clones are present, approximately 60% being singletons, with the ten largest covering over 0.9%. The source was alloreactive CD4+ T cells from a mixed lymphocyte reaction culture, collected before intestinal transplant. The receptors originated from a human patient who received an intestinal transplant. CDR3s include the opening cysteine and the closing phenylalanine or tryptophan. The order of the fields is CDR3 DNA, CDR3 protein, D gene, V gene, clone size, J gene. A D gene is named only where the DNA matches it firmly. The listing skips clone size in some rows; elsewhere it reads once, few, many or a size class.

CDR3 DNA: TGTGCCAGTCGATCTATGGTAATGGCCAAAAACATTCAGTACTTC
CDR3 protein: CASRSMVMAKNIQYF
D gene: .
V gene: TRBV16
clone size: .
J gene: TRBJ2-4

CDR3 DNA: TGTGCCAGCTCACCTCTGGACAGTAACACTGAAGCTTTCTTT
CDR3 protein: CASSPLDSNTEAFF
D gene: .
V gene: TRBV18
clone size: .
J gene: TRBJ1-1

CDR3 DNA: TGTGCCAGCAGCATCGGGACATCAATGACCAAGTTCTTC
CDR3 protein: CASSIGTSMTKFF
D gene: .
V gene: TRBV9
clone size: .
J gene: TRBJ2-1

CDR3 DNA: TGTGCCAGCAGCTTATATAGGGGGACAGTCGTCACTCCCTATGGCTACACCTTC
CDR3 protein: CASSLYRGTVVTPYGYTF
D gene: TRBD1
V gene: TRBV13
clone size: few
J gene: TRBJ1-2

CDR3 DNA: TGTGCCAGCAGCAGAGACAGGGTGACAGATACGCAGTATTTT
CDR3 protein: CASSRDRVTDTQYF
D gene: TRBD1
V gene: TRBV7-9
clone size: .
J gene: TRBJ2-3

CDR3 DNA: TGTGCCAGCAGCTTATATTACAATGAGCAGTTCTTC
CDR3 protein: CASSLYYNEQFF
D gene: .
V gene: TRBV7-8
clone size: .
J gene: TRBJ2-1

CDR3 DNA: TGTGCCAGTAGTATGTCTCGACTCCCCGGGGAGCTGTTTTTT
CDR3 protein: CASSMSRLPGELFF
D gene: .
V gene: TRBV19
clone size: .
J gene: TRBJ2-2

CDR3 DNA: TGTGCCAGCAGTGAAGCGCCGCTAGCGGGGGCGCAGTACTTC
CDR3 protein: CASSEAPLAGAQYF
D gene: TRBD2
V gene: TRBV2
clone size: few
J gene: TRBJ2-7

CDR3 DNA: TGTGCCAGTAGTACTCCCGGGACAATGGGAAACACCATATATTTT
CDR3 protein: CASSTPGTMGNTIYF
D gene: .
V gene: TRBV19
clone size: few
J gene: TRBJ1-3

CDR3 DNA: TGTGCCAGCAGCTTATGGGACAGGGCTAACTATGGCTACACCTTC
CDR3 protein: CASSLWDRANYGYTF
D gene: TRBD1
V gene: TRBV7-9
clone size: .
J gene: TRBJ1-2

CDR3 DNA: TGTGCCAGCAGCGCTAGGGGCCAGGGTTTCGGCTCCTACGAGCAGTACTTC
CDR3 protein: CASSARGQGFGSYEQYF
D gene: .
V gene: TRBV11-2
clone size: .
J gene: TRBJ2-7

CDR3 DNA: TGTGCCAGCAGAAGGGACACTTACACCGGGGAGCTGTTTTTT
CDR3 protein: CASRRDTYTGELFF
D gene: .
V gene: TRBV6-1
clone size: .
J gene: TRBJ2-2

CDR3 DNA: TGTGCCAGCAGTTGGACAGGGGGCACAGATACGCAGTATTTT
CDR3 protein: CASSWTGGTDTQYF
D gene: TRBD1
V gene: TRBV6-6
clone size: .
J gene: TRBJ2-3

CDR3 DNA: TGTGCCTGGAGTGTGGGACAACCGAGGGCTGAAGCTTTCTTT
CDR3 protein: CAWSVGQPRAEAFF
D gene: .
V gene: TRBV30
clone size: few
J gene: TRBJ1-1

CDR3 DNA: TGTGCCTTAGAAGGGACAGGGGCCAACTATGGCTACACCTTC
CDR3 protein: CALEGTGANYGYTF
D gene: TRBD1
V gene: TRBV30
clone size: .
J gene: TRBJ1-2

CDR3 DNA: TGCGCCAGCAGCTTAGGCGTGACAGGGAACACCGGGGAGCTGTTTTTT
CDR3 protein: CASSLGVTGNTGELFF
D gene: .
V gene: TRBV5-1
clone size: few
J gene: TRBJ2-2

CDR3 DNA: TGTGCCATCAGTGAGTCCGGGACCTACGAGCAGTACTTC
CDR3 protein: CAISESGTYEQYF
D gene: .
V gene: TRBV10-3
clone size: once
J gene: TRBJ2-7

CDR3 DNA: TGTGCCTGGAGTACGACAGTGAACACTGAAGCTTTCTTT
CDR3 protein: CAWSTTVNTEAFF
D gene: .
V gene: TRBV30
clone size: few
J gene: TRBJ1-1

CDR3 DNA: TGCAGCGTATCCTCGAACACTGAAGCTTTCTTT
CDR3 protein: CSVSSNTEAFF
D gene: .
V gene: TRBV29-1
clone size: .
J gene: TRBJ1-1

CDR3 DNA: TGTGCCAGCAGTCGGATCCCAGGGACAGGGGATTACTTC
CDR3 protein: CASSRIPGTGDYF
D gene: TRBD1
V gene: TRBV7-9
clone size: few
J gene: TRBJ2-4

CDR3 DNA: TGTGCCAGCTCACATAGCTCCTACGAGCAGTACTTC
CDR3 protein: CASSHSSYEQYF
D gene: .
V gene: TRBV18
clone size: .
J gene: TRBJ2-7

CDR3 DNA: TGTGCCAGCAGAGACAGGGGGGGCACAGATACGCAGTATTTT
CDR3 protein: CASRDRGGTDTQYF
D gene: TRBD1
V gene: TRBV2
clone size: few
J gene: TRBJ2-3

CDR3 DNA: TGTGCCTGGAACCCTACCATGAACACTGAAGCTTTCTTT
CDR3 protein: CAWNPTMNTEAFF
D gene: .
V gene: TRBV30
clone size: .
J gene: TRBJ1-1

CDR3 DNA: TGTGCCTGGGGGACAGGACCCTTTAATTATGGCTACACCTTC
CDR3 protein: CAWGTGPFNYGYTF
D gene: TRBD1
V gene: TRBV30
clone size: .
J gene: TRBJ1-2

CDR3 DNA: TGTGCCAGTACCCGACTAGCGGGAGTGGGGTCGTCGGATACGCAGTATTTT
CDR3 protein: CASTRLAGVGSSDTQYF
D gene: TRBD2
V gene: TRBV19
clone size: few
J gene: TRBJ2-3

CDR3 DNA: TGCGCCAGCAGCCAAAACCCGGGACAGCGAACTGAAGCTTTCTTT
CDR3 protein: CASSQNPGQRTEAFF
D gene: TRBD1
V gene: TRBV4-3
clone size: .
J gene: TRBJ1-1

CDR3 DNA: TGTGCCAGCAGTGCAGACAGGCTAGGTACGCAGTATTTT
CDR3 protein: CASSADRLGTQYF
D gene: .
V gene: TRBV6-5
clone size: .
J gene: TRBJ2-3

CDR3 DNA: TGTGCCTGGAGCCGACAGGTATCCTACGAGCAGTACTTC
CDR3 protein: CAWSRQVSYEQYF
D gene: .
V gene: TRBV30
clone size: .
J gene: TRBJ2-7

CDR3 DNA: TGTGCCATCAGTGAGGCGGTACCGTACGAGCAGTACTTC
CDR3 protein: CAISEAVPYEQYF
D gene: .
V gene: TRBV10-3
clone size: .
J gene: TRBJ2-7

CDR3 DNA: TGTGCCAGCAGGCGACAAACAGGGGGCCTAAAGACCCAGTACTTC
CDR3 protein: CASRRQTGGLKTQYF
D gene: TRBD1
V gene: TRBV28
clone size: few
J gene: TRBJ2-5

CDR3 DNA: TGTGCCAGCAGCTTAGTAGCGGGGGGCCAGGATACGCAGTATTTT
CDR3 protein: CASSLVAGGQDTQYF
D gene: TRBD2
V gene: TRBV7-6
clone size: .
J gene: TRBJ2-3

CDR3 DNA: TGCAGCGTTAGCCGGGACAGGGGTCGGGAGACCCAGTACTTC
CDR3 protein: CSVSRDRGRETQYF
D gene: TRBD1
V gene: TRBV29-1
clone size: .
J gene: TRBJ2-5

CDR3 DNA: TGTGCCAGCAGTTACCAGCGGGAGTTTTACGAGCAGTACTTC
CDR3 protein: CASSYQREFYEQYF
D gene: TRBD2
V gene: TRBV6-5
clone size: .
J gene: TRBJ2-7

CDR3 DNA: TGTGCCAGCTCACCAGTAGCGGGAGCAGGTGAGCAGTTCTTC
CDR3 protein: CASSPVAGAGEQFF
D gene: TRBD2
V gene: TRBV18
clone size: once
J gene: TRBJ2-1

CDR3 DNA: TGTGCCAGCAGCCAAGGACACTCCTATAATTCACCCCTCCACTTT
CDR3 protein: CASSQGHSYNSPLHF
D gene: .
V gene: TRBV14
clone size: few
J gene: TRBJ1-6

CDR3 DNA: TGTGCCAGCAGCTTAGCTAGCGGCACAGATACGCAGTATTTT
CDR3 protein: CASSLASGTDTQYF
D gene: .
V gene: TRBV7-2
clone size: .
J gene: TRBJ2-3

CDR3 DNA: TGTGCCAGCAGTTTACTGCTAGCGGGAGCCGCGTACCAAGAGACCCAGTACTTC
CDR3 protein: CASSLLLAGAAYQETQYF
D gene: TRBD2
V gene: TRBV28
clone size: .
J gene: TRBJ2-5

CDR3 DNA: TGTGCCAGCAGTTTAGACCCTCGGACTAGCGGGAGGGCCGGTCCCTACAATGAGCAGTTCTTC
CDR3 protein: CASSLDPRTSGRAGPYNEQFF
D gene: TRBD2
V gene: TRBV28
clone size: few
J gene: TRBJ2-1

CDR3 DNA: TGTGCCAGCAGCCAAGGGTCCGCTAGCGGGATCTACGAGCAGTACTTC
CDR3 protein: CASSQGSASGIYEQYF
D gene: TRBD2
V gene: TRBV4-2
clone size: .
J gene: TRBJ2-7

CDR3 DNA: TGTGCCAGCAGAACCAGCGGTCAGAGTCAGTACTTC
CDR3 protein: CASRTSGQSQYF
D gene: .
V gene: TRBV28
clone size: .
J gene: TRBJ2-7

CDR3 DNA: TGTGCCAGCAGCTTGAACAGGGGCTACGAGCAGTACTTC
CDR3 protein: CASSLNRGYEQYF
D gene: TRBD1
V gene: TRBV7-9
clone size: .
J gene: TRBJ2-7

CDR3 DNA: TGTGCCAGCAGCTTACGACAGGCCAATGAGCAGTTCTTC
CDR3 protein: CASSLRQANEQFF
D gene: .
V gene: TRBV5-5
clone size: few
J gene: TRBJ2-1

CDR3 DNA: TGTGCCAGCAGGGCACAGTACGCCGGGGAGCTGTTTTTT
CDR3 protein: CASRAQYAGELFF
D gene: .
V gene: TRBV2
clone size: .
J gene: TRBJ2-2

CDR3 DNA: TGTGCCAGTAGTATTAATCATTTGACAGCCTCTTACGAGCAGTACTTC
CDR3 protein: CASSINHLTASYEQYF
D gene: .
V gene: TRBV19
clone size: few
J gene: TRBJ2-7

CDR3 DNA: TGTGCCAGCAGCTTGACAGGATGGAGTGAAAAACTGTTTTTT
CDR3 protein: CASSLTGWSEKLFF
D gene: .
V gene: TRBV5-6
clone size: .
J gene: TRBJ1-4

CDR3 DNA: TGTGCCATCAGTGAGGAGCCTCCCGACACAGATACGCAGTATTTT
CDR3 protein: CAISEEPPDTDTQYF
D gene: .
V gene: TRBV10-3
clone size: few
J gene: TRBJ2-3

CDR3 DNA: TGTGCCAGCAGCTACGCGGGGGGGGCGAACACTGAAGCTTTCTTT
CDR3 protein: CASSYAGGANTEAFF
D gene: .
V gene: TRBV27
clone size: .
J gene: TRBJ1-1

CDR3 DNA: TGTGCCAGCAAGCGGGGGCCAACGAACACTGAAGCTTTCTTT
CDR3 protein: CASKRGPTNTEAFF
D gene: .
V gene: TRBV7-9
clone size: .
J gene: TRBJ1-1

CDR3 DNA: TGTGCCTGGAGTCCCGGGGGACACATTCAGTACTTC
CDR3 protein: CAWSPGGHIQYF
D gene: .
V gene: TRBV30
clone size: few
J gene: TRBJ2-4